This T cell receptor beta chain stems from a study of T cell responses to AZD1222 COVID-19 vaccine. Whole-study findings and limits: Per reports, nearly half of all spike-specific TCRs target regions that are unmutated in variants. Donors in the cohort were predominantly white British and more often female, and clonal diversity was possibly underestimated.

The CDR3 covers 15 residues. V lost 3 bases to trimming and J lost 3 bases; unmatched junction nucleotides: 4. The germline CDR1 and CDR2 sequences are WSHSY and SAAADI. Concerning this clone itself: Its antigen remains unidentified.

Sequenced by immunoSEQ multiplex PCR; TCRdb stores in-frame clones only, minus some. The table has 120,000 or so clones, 70% to 90% seen once. The chain joins TRBV10-2 to TRBJ1-4, with 7 bases aligning to TRBD1. This material consisted of peripheral blood, taken on day 0 of AZD1222 vaccination. The sequence came from an adult in good health. CDR3 sequence (DNA): TGCGCCAGCAGTGATTCGGGACAGCCTAATGAAAAACTGTTTTTT. Protein sequence: CASSDSGQPNEKLFF.